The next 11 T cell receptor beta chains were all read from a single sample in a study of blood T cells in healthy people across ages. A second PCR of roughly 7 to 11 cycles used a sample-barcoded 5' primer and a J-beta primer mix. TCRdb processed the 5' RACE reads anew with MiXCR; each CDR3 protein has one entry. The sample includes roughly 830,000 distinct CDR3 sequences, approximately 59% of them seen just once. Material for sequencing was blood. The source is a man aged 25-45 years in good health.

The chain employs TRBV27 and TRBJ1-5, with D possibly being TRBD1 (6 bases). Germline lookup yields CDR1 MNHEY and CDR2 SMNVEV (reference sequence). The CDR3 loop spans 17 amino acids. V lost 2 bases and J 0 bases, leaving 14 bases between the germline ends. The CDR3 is CASSLIGTGNSNQPQHF. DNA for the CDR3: TGTGCCAGCAGTTTAATCGGTACAGGGAATAGCAATCAGCCCCAGCATTTT.

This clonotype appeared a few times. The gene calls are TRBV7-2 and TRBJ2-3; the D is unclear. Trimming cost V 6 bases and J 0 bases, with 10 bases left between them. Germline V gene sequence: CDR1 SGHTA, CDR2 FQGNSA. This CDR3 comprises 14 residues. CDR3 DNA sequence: TGTGCCAGCAGACCGCCCAGGAGCACAGATACGCAGTATTTT. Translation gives CASRPPRSTDTQYF.

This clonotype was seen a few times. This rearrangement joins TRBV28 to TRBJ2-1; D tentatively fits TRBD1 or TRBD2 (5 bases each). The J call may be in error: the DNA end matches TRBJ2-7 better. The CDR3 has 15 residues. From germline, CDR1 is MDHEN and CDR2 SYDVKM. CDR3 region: CASSLPGPADYEQYF. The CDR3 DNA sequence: TGTGCCAGCAGCCTACCGGGACCCGCGGACTACGAGCAGTACTTC.

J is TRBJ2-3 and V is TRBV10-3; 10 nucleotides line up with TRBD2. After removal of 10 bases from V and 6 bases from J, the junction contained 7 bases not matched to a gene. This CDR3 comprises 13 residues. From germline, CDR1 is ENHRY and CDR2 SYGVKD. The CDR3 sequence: CATLAGDVDTQYF. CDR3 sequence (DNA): TGTGCCACCCTAGCGGGGGATGTGGATACGCAGTATTTT.

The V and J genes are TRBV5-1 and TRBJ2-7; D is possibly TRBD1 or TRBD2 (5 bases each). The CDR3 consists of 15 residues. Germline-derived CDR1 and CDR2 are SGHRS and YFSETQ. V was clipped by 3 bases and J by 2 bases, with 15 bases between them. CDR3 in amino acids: CASSWRWTGPYEQYF. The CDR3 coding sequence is TGCGCCAGCAGCTGGAGGTGGACGGGACCCTACGAGCAGTACTTC.

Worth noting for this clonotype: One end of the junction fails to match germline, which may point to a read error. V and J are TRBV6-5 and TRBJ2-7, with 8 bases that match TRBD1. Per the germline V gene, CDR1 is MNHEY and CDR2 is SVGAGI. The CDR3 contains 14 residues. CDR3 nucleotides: TGTGCCGGCAGTTACGGGACAGGCTCCTACGAGCAGTACTTC. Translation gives CAGSYGTGSYEQYF.

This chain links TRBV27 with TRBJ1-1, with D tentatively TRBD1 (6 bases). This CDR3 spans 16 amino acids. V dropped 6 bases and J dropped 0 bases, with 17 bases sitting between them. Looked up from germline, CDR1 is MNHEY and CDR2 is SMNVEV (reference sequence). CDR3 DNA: TGTGCCAGCAGCCCTATGGGGGCGGGAATGAACACTGAAGCTTTCTTT. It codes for CASSPMGAGMNTEAFF.

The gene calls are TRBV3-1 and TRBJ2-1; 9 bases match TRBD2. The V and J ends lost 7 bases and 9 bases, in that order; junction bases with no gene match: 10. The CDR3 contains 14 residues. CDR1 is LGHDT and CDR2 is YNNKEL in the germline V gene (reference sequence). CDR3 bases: TGTGCCAGCACCGGGACTAGCTCCTTGGGTGAGCAGTTCTTC. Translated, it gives CASTGTSSLGEQFF.

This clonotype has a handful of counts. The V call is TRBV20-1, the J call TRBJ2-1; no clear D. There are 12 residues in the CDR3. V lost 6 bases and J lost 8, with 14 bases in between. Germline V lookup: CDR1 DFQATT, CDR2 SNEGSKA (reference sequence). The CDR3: CSANAIGDEQFF. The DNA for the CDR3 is TGCAGTGCCAACGCGATAGGCGATGAGCAGTTCTTC.

CDR3 coding DNA: TGTGCCAGCAGCGTAGCCCGGGACAGGACCTACGAGCAGTACTTC. Its translation: CASSVARDRTYEQYF. The J gene is TRBJ2-5, the V gene TRBV5-5; 8 nucleotides line up with TRBD1. Near its end, the DNA agrees better with TRBJ2-7, so the J call may be wrong. The CDR3 extends over 15 amino acids. Germline values: CDR1 SGHKS, CDR2 YYEKEE (reference sequence).

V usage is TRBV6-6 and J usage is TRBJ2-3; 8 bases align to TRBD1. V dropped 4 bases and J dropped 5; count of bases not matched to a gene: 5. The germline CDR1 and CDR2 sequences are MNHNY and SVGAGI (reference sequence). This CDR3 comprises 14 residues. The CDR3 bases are TGTGCCAGCAGTTCTCGGACAGGGAGAGATACGCAGTATTTT. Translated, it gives CASSSRTGRDTQYF.